This T cell receptor beta chain is drawn from a study of OX40 agonist ivuxolimab in advanced cancers. Libraries were prepared by immunoSEQ multiplex PCR; TCRdb keeps only in-frame clonotypes and omits some of them. Of about 48,000 clones in the sample, 80% to 95% are singletons; the top ten hold more than 6.5%. This CDR3 spans 15 amino acids. The V and J ends lost 0 bases and 6 bases respectively, with 9 bases between them. Per germline, CDR1 MRHNA and CDR2 SNTAGT. V is TRBV6-4 and J is TRBJ1-6; D may be TRBD1 (6 bases). This sample comprised CD4+ or CD8+ T cells sorted from blood, obtained in a trial of the OX40 agonist ivuxolimab. This sequence originates from an adult with an advanced solid tumor such as melanoma, head and neck, liver or kidney cancer. In DNA, the CDR3 is TGTGCCAGCAGTGACTCCGCAGGGGTTAATTCACCCCTCCACTTT. Amino acids: CASSDSAGVNSPLHF.